This entry features one TCR beta chain sequence. The data belong to a study of brain T cells in children with intractable seizures. With V trimmed by 3 bases and J by 7 bases, 10 bases remained unmatched. Germline assignment: CDR1 MNHEY and CDR2 SMNVEV (reference sequence). This CDR3 region has 15 residues. Only cases whose brain tissue showed the highest T cell transcript signatures were sequenced. Pre-surgery treatment included at least one anti-epileptic drug. The assay was immunoSEQ multiplex PCR, and TCRdb's table has in-frame clones only and misses some. Among approximately 3,900 clones listed, over 60% were seen once.

This specimen consisted of resected brain tissue, obtained at surgery. The sequence was collected from a girl aged 2-10 years with Rasmussen encephalitis and intractable seizures. The chain combines TRBV27 with TRBJ2-7, with TRBD1 matching 9 bases. Here the CDR3 reads CASSFTGGANREQYF. The CDR3 DNA reads TGTGCCAGCAGTTTTACAGGGGGCGCAAATCGAGAGCAGTACTTC.